This TCR beta chain was sequenced during a study of blood T cell repertoires in COVID-19. Per the original methods: Amplification of reference gene primers was used by the study to estimate nucleated cell counts. The repertoire was sequenced with immunoSEQ multiplex PCR; TCRdb's copy has only in-frame clones and lacks some. That table gives V, J and clone size, and the DNA gave D and trimming. This table holds 25,000 to 40,000 clones, about 88% found once. The sequencing input was peripheral blood. This clonotype was sampled from a human donor with active COVID-19. The donor label of this sample is uncertain.

The CDR3 protein is CASSLTAGTSTDTQYF. For the CDR3, the DNA is TGTGCCAGCAGTTTAACGGCGGGGACTTCCACAGATACGCAGTATTTT. The chain has TRBV27 and TRBJ2-3, with D perhaps matching TRBD2 (6 bases). The V gene's germline CDR1 is MNHEY and CDR2 SMNVEV (reference sequence). The CDR3 consists of 16 residues. Trimming removed 2 bases from V and 2 bases from J, with 14 bases in between.